Each of the 16 T cell receptor beta chains below was sequenced from the same sample in a study of T cell clones after liver transplantation. Using immunoSEQ multiplex PCR, the repertoire was profiled, and TCRdb retains in-frame clones only, with some absent. The table records about 68,000 clones, 80% to 95% of them present only once. The sample here was CD4+ T cells from blood, taken less than 27 months after liver transplant. Every receptor here comes from a human patient who received a liver transplant. Some T cells may have originated in the graft donor.

This clone was seen only once. At one boundary the junction diverges from the germline segment, which might be a read error. Other DNA sequences from this sample encode an identical CDR3 as well. The chain carries TRBV7-3 and TRBJ1-1; D may be TRBD1 (5 bases). The CDR3 has 18 residues. The germline CDR1 and CDR2 sequences are SGHTA and FQGTGA. CDR3 protein: CASSQPPQTVKANTEAFF. CDR3 nucleotides: TGCGCCAGCAGCCAGCCCCCTCAGACAGTTAAGGCCAACACTGAAGCTTTCTTT.

The CDR3 sequence is CASSSPGTAGNTIYF. In nucleotides, the CDR3 is TGTGCCAGCAGCTCCCCTGGGACAGCTGGAAACACCATATATTTT. The chain combines TRBV28 with TRBJ1-3, with 7 positions matching TRBD1. The J segment lost 2 bases and the V segment lost 6 bases, leaving 7 bases of the junction unmatched. The CDR3 runs to 15 residues. Germline CDR1 reads MDHEN; CDR2 reads SYDVKM.

The chain couples TRBV5-4 to TRBJ1-2; 10 bases align to TRBD1. V was clipped by 3 bases and J by 0 bases; unmatched bases: 5. The CDR3 totals 16 residues. CDR1 and CDR2 from the germline V gene are SGHNT and YYREEE (reference sequence). CDR3: CASSSPGTGANYGYTF. In nucleotides, the CDR3 is TGTGCCAGCAGCTCCCCCGGGACAGGGGCTAACTATGGCTACACCTTC.

The chain combines TRBV29-1 with TRBJ2-3; D is uncertain. Looked up from germline, CDR1 is SQVTM and CDR2 is ANQGSEA. This CDR3 region has 13 residues. V was clipped by 3 bases and J by 2 bases, with 9 bases between them. DNA of the CDR3: TGCAGCGTTGAGGGCAGGATCACAGATACGCAGTATTTT. Translated: CSVEGRITDTQYF.

The chain combines TRBV6-1 with TRBJ1-5; D gene ambiguous. Germline-derived CDR1 and CDR2 are MNHNS and SASEGT. The V end was cut by 1 base, the J end by 7 bases, with 11 bases between. The CDR3 extends over 14 amino acids. CDR3: CASSEVRASQPQHF. CDR3 nucleotides: TGTGCCAGCAGTGAAGTGAGGGCCAGCCAGCCCCAGCATTTT.

The table lists this clone with a count of one. J is TRBJ1-2 and V is TRBV6-1, with 7 nucleotides matching TRBD1. The V gene end was trimmed by 0 bases and the J gene end by 6 bases; junction bases not matched to a gene: 1. Germline V gene lookup returns CDR1 MNHNS and CDR2 SASEGT. The CDR3 length is 13 residues. CDR3 coding DNA: TGTGCCAGCAGTGAAGCAGGGGGCGATGGCTACACCTTC. It encodes CASSEAGGDGYTF.

This clone has a single count. The rearrangement joins TRBV9 to TRBJ2-1; no clear D. Germline V CDR1 and CDR2: SGDLS, YYNGEE. V was clipped by 4 bases and J by 5 bases, with 13 bases between them. CDR3 length: 14 residues. CDR3 residues: CASSLQTENNEQFF. Written as DNA, the CDR3 is TGTGCCAGCAGCCTTCAGACGGAAAACAATGAGCAGTTCTTC.

The chain uses TRBV4-2 and TRBJ2-5; 8 bases align to TRBD1. CDR3 length equals 16 residues. V was pared by 4 bases and J by 5 bases, with 12 bases of the junction left unmatched. CDR1 LGHNA and CDR2 YNFKEQ come from the germline V gene. The CDR3 loop is CASSPWDRRFEETQYF. In nucleotides, the CDR3 is TGTGCCAGCAGCCCGTGGGACAGGAGATTCGAGGAGACCCAGTACTTC.

The chain has TRBV27 and TRBJ2-3; D gene uncertain. Germline loops: CDR1 MNHEY, CDR2 SMNVEV (reference sequence). CDR3 length: 15 amino acids. Trimming took off 3 bases at V and 1 base at J, with 11 bases between the two ends. The CDR3 region is CASSFRWSGTDTQYF. In DNA, the CDR3 is TGTGCCAGCAGTTTTAGGTGGAGCGGCACAGATACGCAGTATTTT.

J is TRBJ2-6 and V is TRBV5-4; 12 nucleotides align to TRBD2. CDR3 length: 18 residues. V shed 3 bases, J shed 2 bases, and the junction held 6 bases outside the gene matches. In germline, CDR1 is SGHNT, CDR2 YYREEE (reference sequence). The CDR3 reads CASSSWTSGKAGANVLTF. CDR3 nucleotides: TGTGCCAGCAGCTCCTGGACTAGCGGGAAGGCTGGGGCCAACGTCCTGACTTTC.

Regarding this clone: One junction end does not reproduce the germline sequence, and a read error may be involved. The DNA of the CDR3 is TGTGCTAGCAGCTTTGGTCTAGCGGGAGCCTCAGATACGCAGTATTTT. Protein: CASSFGLAGASDTQYF. This chain links TRBV7-7 with TRBJ2-3; 10 bases are a match to TRBD2. The CDR3 spans 16 residues. Germline CDR1 SSHAT, CDR2 FNYEAQ (reference sequence).

The CDR3 coding sequence is TGTGCCAGCAGCTTAAACAGGCTCCAAGAGACCCAGTACTTC. Translating gives CASSLNRLQETQYF. The chain employs TRBV7-9 and TRBJ2-5; TRBD1 is a possible D gene (5 bases). Trimming stripped 2 bases from V and 1 base from J, with 8 bases between. CDR1 is SEHNR, CDR2 FQNEAQ, per germline (reference sequence). This CDR3 region has 14 residues.

V and J are TRBV5-4 and TRBJ2-3; 8 bases match TRBD2. The J segment lost 1 base and the V segment lost 4 bases, leaving 8 bases of the junction unmatched. The V gene's germline CDR1 is SGHNT and CDR2 YYREEE (reference sequence). The CDR3 is 16 residues long. The CDR3 loop reads CASSPLAGRGTDTQYF. DNA of the CDR3: TGTGCCAGCAGCCCGTTAGCGGGACGCGGCACAGATACGCAGTATTTT.

In this sample, this clone turned up a few times. This chain connects TRBV30 to TRBJ1-1, with 7 bases lining up with TRBD1. CDR3 size: 15 residues. Per germline, CDR1 GTSNPN and CDR2 SVGIG (reference sequence). Trimming cost V 7 bases and J 3 bases; bases outside gene matches: 14. CDR3 amino acids: CASGRNRGRYTEAFF. DNA for the CDR3: TGTGCCTCCGGACGAAACAGGGGTCGGTACACTGAAGCTTTCTTT.

V usage is TRBV6-6 and J usage is TRBJ2-7; tentative D call: TRBD2 (6 bases). V gave up 4 bases and J gave up 7 bases, with 11 bases separating them. The germline gives CDR1 MNHNY, CDR2 SVGAGI (reference sequence). The CDR3 contains 12 residues. In nucleotides, the CDR3 is TGTGCCAGCAGTTCCCCTGCGGGGGAGCAGTACTTC. It encodes CASSSPAGEQYF.

The V and J genes are TRBV2 and TRBJ1-5, with TRBD1 identical over 7 bases. J lost 1 base, V lost 6 bases, and 0 bases had no gene match. This CDR3 has 13 residues. The germline CDR1 and CDR2 sequences are SNHLY and FYNNEI. Here the CDR3 reads CASRGQSNQPQHF. The CDR3 DNA is TGTGCCAGCAGGGGACAGAGCAATCAGCCCCAGCATTTT.